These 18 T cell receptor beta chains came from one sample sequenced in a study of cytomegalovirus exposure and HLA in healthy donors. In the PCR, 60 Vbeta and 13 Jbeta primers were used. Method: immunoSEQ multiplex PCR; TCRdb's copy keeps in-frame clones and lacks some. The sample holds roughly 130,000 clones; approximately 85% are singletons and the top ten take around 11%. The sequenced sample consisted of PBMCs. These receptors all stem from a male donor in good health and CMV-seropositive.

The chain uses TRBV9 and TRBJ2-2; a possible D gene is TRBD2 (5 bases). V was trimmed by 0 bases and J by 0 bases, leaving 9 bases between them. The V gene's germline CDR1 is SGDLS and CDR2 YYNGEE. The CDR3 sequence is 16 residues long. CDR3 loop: CASSVEPSTNTGELFF. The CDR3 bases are TGTGCCAGCAGCGTAGAGCCTAGCACGAACACCGGGGAGCTGTTTTTT.

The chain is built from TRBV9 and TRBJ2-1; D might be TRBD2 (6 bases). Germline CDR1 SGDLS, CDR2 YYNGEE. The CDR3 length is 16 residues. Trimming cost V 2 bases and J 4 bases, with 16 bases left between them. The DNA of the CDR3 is TGTGCCAGCAGCGTCGGCCTGGGGAGGTCTTACAATGAGCAGTTCTTC. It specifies CASSVGLGRSYNEQFF.

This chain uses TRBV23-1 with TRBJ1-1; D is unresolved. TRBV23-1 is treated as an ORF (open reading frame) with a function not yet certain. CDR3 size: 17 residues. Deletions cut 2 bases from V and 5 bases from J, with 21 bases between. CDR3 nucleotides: TGCGCCAGCAGTCAACCGGAGGAATCCGGGCCGAAGACTGAAGCTTTCTTT. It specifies CASSQPEESGPKTEAFF.

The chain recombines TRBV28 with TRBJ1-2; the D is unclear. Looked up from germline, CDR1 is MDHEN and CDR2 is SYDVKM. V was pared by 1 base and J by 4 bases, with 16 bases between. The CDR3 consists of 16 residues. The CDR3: CASSLSGKRGLYGYTF. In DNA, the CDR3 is TGTGCCAGCAGTTTATCGGGGAAAAGAGGGCTCTATGGCTACACCTTC.

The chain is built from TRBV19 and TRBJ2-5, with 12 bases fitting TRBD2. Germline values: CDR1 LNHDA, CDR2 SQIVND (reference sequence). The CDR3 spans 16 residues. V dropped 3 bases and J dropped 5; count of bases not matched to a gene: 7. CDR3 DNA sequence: TGTGCCAGTAGTATTGGTGGACTAGCGGGAAGGGAGACCCAGTACTTC. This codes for CASSIGGLAGRETQYF.

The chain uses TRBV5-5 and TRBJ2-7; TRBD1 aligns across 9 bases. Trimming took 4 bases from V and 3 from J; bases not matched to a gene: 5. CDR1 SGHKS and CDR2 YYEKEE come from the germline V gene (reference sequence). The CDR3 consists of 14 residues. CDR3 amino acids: CASSAGTGNYEQYF. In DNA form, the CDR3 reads TGTGCCAGCAGCGCCGGGACAGGGAACTACGAGCAGTACTTC.

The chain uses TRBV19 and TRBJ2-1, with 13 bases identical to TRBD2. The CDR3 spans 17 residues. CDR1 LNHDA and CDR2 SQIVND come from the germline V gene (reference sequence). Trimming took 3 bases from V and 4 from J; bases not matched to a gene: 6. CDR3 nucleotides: TGTGCCAGTAGTATGTGGACTAGCGGGAGCGTTTACAATGAGCAGTTCTTC. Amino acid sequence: CASSMWTSGSVYNEQFF.

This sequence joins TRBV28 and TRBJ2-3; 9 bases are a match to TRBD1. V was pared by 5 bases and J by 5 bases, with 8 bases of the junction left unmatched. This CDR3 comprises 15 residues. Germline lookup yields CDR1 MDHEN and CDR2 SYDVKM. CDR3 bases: TGTGCCAGCAGTGCTACCGGGACAGGGATAGATACGCAGTATTTT. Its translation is CASSATGTGIDTQYF.

As DNA, the CDR3 is TGTGCCAGCAGCTTACAGGGTTATACTGAAGCTTTCTTT. This translates into CASSLQGYTEAFF. The rearrangement joins TRBV7-2 to TRBJ1-1; perhaps TRBD1 as D (5 bases). The CDR3 has 13 amino acids. V was shortened by 2 bases and J by 5 bases, with 9 bases between the two germline ends. The germline gives CDR1 SGHTA, CDR2 FQGNSA. Variable domain in full (rest from reference TRBV7-2 and TRBJ1-1): GAGVSQSPSNKVTEKGKDVELRCDPISGHTALYWYRQSLGQGLEFLIYFQGNSAPDKSGLPSDRFSAERTGGSVSTLTIQRTQQEDSAVYLCASSLQGYTEAFFGQGTRLTVV.

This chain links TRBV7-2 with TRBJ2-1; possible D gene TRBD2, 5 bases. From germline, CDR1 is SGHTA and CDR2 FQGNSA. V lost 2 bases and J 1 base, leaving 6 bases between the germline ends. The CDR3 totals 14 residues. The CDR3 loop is CASSLLASYNEQFF. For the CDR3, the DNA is TGTGCCAGCAGCTTATTAGCGTCCTACAATGAGCAGTTCTTC.

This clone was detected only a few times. The chain's CDR3 is CASSSDRPWGNTEAFF. As DNA, the CDR3 is TGTGCCAGCAGCTCCGACAGGCCATGGGGGAACACTGAAGCTTTCTTT. The chain has TRBV11-2 and TRBJ1-1, with D maybe TRBD1 (6 bases). V was clipped by 4 bases and J by 1 base, with 16 bases between them. This CDR3 is built from 16 residues. The germline V gene has CDR1 SGHAT and CDR2 FQNNGV.

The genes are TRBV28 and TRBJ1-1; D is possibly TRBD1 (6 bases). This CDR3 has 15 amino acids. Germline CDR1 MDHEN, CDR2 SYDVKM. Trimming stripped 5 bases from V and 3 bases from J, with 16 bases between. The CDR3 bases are TGTGCCAGCAGTACCCCCAAACAGGGTGACACTGAAGCTTTCTTT. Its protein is CASSTPKQGDTEAFF.

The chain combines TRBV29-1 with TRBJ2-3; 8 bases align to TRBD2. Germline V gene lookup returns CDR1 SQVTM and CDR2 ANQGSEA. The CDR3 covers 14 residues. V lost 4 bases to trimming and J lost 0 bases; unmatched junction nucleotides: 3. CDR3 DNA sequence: TGCAGCGTTGTTACTAGCGGTAGCACAGATACGCAGTATTTT. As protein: CSVVTSGSTDTQYF.

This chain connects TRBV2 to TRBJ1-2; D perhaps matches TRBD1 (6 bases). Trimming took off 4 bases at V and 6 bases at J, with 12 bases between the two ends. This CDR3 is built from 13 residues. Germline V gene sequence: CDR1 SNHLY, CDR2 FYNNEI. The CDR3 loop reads CASSVRDTHGYTF. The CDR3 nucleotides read TGTGCCAGCAGTGTCCGGGACACCCATGGCTACACCTTC.

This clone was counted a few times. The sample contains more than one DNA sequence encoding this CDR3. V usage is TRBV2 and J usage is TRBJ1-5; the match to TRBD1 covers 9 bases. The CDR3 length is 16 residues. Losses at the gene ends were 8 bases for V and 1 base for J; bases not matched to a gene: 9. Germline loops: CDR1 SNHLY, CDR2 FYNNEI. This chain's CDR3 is CASSGQGGRSNQPQHF. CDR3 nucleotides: TGTGCCAGCTCGGGACAGGGAGGAAGGAGCAATCAGCCCCAGCATTTT.

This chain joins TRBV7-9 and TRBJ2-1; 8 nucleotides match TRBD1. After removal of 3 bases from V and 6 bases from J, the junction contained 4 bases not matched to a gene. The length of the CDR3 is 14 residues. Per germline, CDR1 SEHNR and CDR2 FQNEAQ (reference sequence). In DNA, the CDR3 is TGTGCCAGCAGCTTCCTAGACAGGGGCAATGAGCAGTTCTTC. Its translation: CASSFLDRGNEQFF.

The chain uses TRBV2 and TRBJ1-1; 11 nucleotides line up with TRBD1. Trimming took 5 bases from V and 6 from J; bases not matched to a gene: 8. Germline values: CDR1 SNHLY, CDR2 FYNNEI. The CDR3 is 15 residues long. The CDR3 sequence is CASSLHGTGGSEAFF. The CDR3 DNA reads TGTGCCAGCAGTCTCCACGGGACAGGGGGATCTGAAGCTTTCTTT. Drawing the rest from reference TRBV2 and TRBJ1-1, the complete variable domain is EPEVTQTPSHQVTQMGQEVILRCVPISNHLYFYWYRQILGQKVEFLVSFYNNEISEKSEIFDDQFSVERPDGSNFTLKIRSTKLEDSAMYFCASSLHGTGGSEAFFGQGTRLTVV.

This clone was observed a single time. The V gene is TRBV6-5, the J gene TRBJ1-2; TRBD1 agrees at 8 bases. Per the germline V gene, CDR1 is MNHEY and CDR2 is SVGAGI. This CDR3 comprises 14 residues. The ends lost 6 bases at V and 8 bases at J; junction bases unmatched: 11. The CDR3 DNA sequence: TGTGCCAGCAGCCCAGGGGGACAGGCTCGGGGCTACACCTTC. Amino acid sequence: CASSPGGQARGYTF.